Described below is a single T cell receptor beta chain sequence and its context. Its target is unknown. Here immunoSEQ multiplex PCR was the method, and the copy in TCRdb shows in-frame clones only, minus some. There are about 650,000 clones in the sample; just under 97% occur only once, and about 0.11% lies in the top ten. The sample is drawn from a study of shared clonotypes between healthy human individuals. CDR1 and CDR2 (germline): MDHEN, SYDVKM. Between the trimmed V and J ends, which lost 5 bases and 7 bases, there was a span of 18 bases. The CDR3 runs to 15 residues. The naive CD8 population came from CD45RO-negative cells selected for CCR7, without terminally differentiated effector memory CD45RA+ cells. Study results and caveats: Clonotype sharing among donors likely depends on sequencing depth.

The chain employs TRBV28 and TRBJ1-5, with D perhaps TRBD1 (5 bases). The receptor comes from a woman younger than 45 in good health. The sample taken for sequencing was naive CD8+ T cells sorted from blood. CDR3 residues: CASSPQGLGDQPQHF. CDR3 bases: TGTGCCAGCAGTCCTCAGGGTCTGGGGGACCAGCCCCAGCATTTT.